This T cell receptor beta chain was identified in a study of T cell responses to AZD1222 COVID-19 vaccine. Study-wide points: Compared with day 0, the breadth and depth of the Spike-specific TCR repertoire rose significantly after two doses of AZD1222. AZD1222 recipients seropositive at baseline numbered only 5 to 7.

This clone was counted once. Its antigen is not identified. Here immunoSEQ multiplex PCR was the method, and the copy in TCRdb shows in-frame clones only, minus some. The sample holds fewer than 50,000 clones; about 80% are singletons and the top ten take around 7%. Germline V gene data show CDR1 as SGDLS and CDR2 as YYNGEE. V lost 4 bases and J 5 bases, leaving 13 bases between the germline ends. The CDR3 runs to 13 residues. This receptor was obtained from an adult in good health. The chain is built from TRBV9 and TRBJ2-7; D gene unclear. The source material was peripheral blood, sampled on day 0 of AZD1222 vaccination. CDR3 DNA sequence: TGTGCCAGCAGCCTCGGCCCCAAGAACGAGCAGTACTTC. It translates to CASSLGPKNEQYF. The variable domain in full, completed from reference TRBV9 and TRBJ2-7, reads DSGVTQTPKHLITATGQRVTLRCSPRSGDLSVYWYQQSLDQGLQFLIQYYNGEERAKGNILERFSAQQFPDLHSELNLSSLELGDSALYFCASSLGPKNEQYFGPGTRLTVT.